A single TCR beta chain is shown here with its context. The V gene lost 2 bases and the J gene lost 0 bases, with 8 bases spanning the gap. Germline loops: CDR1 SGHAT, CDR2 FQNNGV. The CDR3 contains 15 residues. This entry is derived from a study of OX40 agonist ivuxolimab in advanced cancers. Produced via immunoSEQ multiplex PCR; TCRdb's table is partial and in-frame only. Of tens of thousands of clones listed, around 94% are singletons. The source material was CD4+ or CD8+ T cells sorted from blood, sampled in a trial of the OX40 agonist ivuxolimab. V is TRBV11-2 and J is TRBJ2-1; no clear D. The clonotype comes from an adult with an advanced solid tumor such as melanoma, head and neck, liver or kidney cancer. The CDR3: CASSLPPSSYNEQFF. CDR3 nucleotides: TGTGCCAGCAGCTTACCACCGAGCTCCTACAATGAGCAGTTCTTC.